One and the same sample provided the 16 T cell receptor beta chains below, sequenced in a study of tumor-infiltrating lymphocytes in localized non-small cell lung cancer (dated by TCRdb to the early 2020s). Libraries came from the immunoSEQ multiplex PCR assay. Entries here come from immuneACCESS through TCRdb and include only in-frame sequences with V and J called. Some clones fail to appear in such tables; in the studies checked, an unresolved V gene covers under half of the shortfall, and the cause of the remainder is unknown. The sample table lists about 23,000 clones, roughly 66% of them with a count of one. The ten top clones hold around 6% of the sample. The source material was lung tumor tissue. The source of these receptors is a human donor with non-small cell lung cancer.

This sequence joins TRBV9 and TRBJ2-7; D perhaps matches TRBD1 (6 bases). Germline-derived CDR1 and CDR2 are SGDLS and YYNGEE. The CDR3 spans 14 residues. The V and J ends lost 2 bases and 2 bases respectively, with 11 bases between them. The CDR3 region has the DNA TGTGCCAGCAGCGTCACGGGACAACCCTACGAGCAGTACTTC. Translating it yields CASSVTGQPYEQYF.

This chain uses TRBV2 with TRBJ2-7, with D unresolved. The V and J ends lost 7 bases and 4 bases respectively, with 11 bases between them. The germline gives CDR1 SNHLY, CDR2 FYNNEI. The CDR3 runs to 12 residues. The CDR3 region is CASTPSFYEQYF. The CDR3 DNA reads as TGTGCCAGCACCCCTTCCTTTTACGAGCAGTACTTC.

The rearrangement joins TRBV6-5 to TRBJ2-2, with no clear D. Germline V gene sequence: CDR1 MNHEY, CDR2 SVGAGI. This CDR3 region has 13 residues. The V and J ends lost 6 bases and 3 bases respectively, with 8 bases between them. The chain's CDR3 is CASSPGDTGELFF. The CDR3 nucleotides are TGTGCCAGCAGCCCTGGGGACACCGGGGAGCTGTTTTTT.

The chain's CDR3 is CASSRDNNGNTIYF. Written as DNA, the CDR3 is TGTGCCAGTAGTCGGGACAATAATGGAAACACCATATATTTT. J is TRBJ1-3 and V is TRBV19; D perhaps matches TRBD1 (6 bases). V was shortened by 5 bases and J by 3 bases, with 11 bases between the two germline ends. The CDR3 runs to 14 residues. The germline V gene has CDR1 LNHDA and CDR2 SQIVND (reference sequence).

This rearrangement joins TRBV18 to TRBJ2-5; D may correspond to TRBD1 or TRBD2 (5 bases each). The CDR3 sequence is 16 residues long. Germline V CDR1 and CDR2: KGHSH, LQKENI. V gave up 1 base and J gave up 2 bases, with 14 bases separating them. CDR3 residues: CASSPLGVAAQETQYF. The CDR3 nucleotides are TGTGCCAGCTCACCACTGGGGGTTGCGGCTCAAGAGACCCAGTACTTC.

This chain links TRBV6-5 with TRBJ1-1; 8 nucleotides agree with TRBD1. The V and J ends lost 2 bases and 1 base, in that order; junction bases with no gene match: 3. The CDR3 sequence is 15 residues long. Looked up from germline, CDR1 is MNHEY and CDR2 is SVGAGI. CDR3 loop: CASSYTGTGNTEAFF. The CDR3 bases are TGTGCCAGCAGTTACACCGGGACAGGGAACACTGAAGCTTTCTTT.

The J gene is TRBJ1-3, the V gene TRBV7-9, with D tentatively TRBD1 (6 bases). Trimming removed 5 bases at V and 4 bases at J, with 18 bases between. The length of the CDR3 is 16 residues. Germline lookup yields CDR1 SEHNR and CDR2 FQNEAQ (reference sequence). The CDR3, as DNA: TGTGCCAGCAGCCACACAGGGCGGGCGGCGGGAAACACCATATATTTT. This gives the protein CASSHTGRAAGNTIYF.

This chain uses TRBV30 with TRBJ1-2; D remains ambiguous. With 2 bases removed from V and 3 bases from J, the gap between germline ends came to 7 bases. Germline V gene data show CDR1 as GTSNPN and CDR2 as SVGIG (reference sequence). The CDR3 loop spans 12 amino acids. CDR3 bases: TGTGCCTGGAGTTACGGGGACTATGGCTACACCTTC. Its protein product is CAWSYGDYGYTF.

The rearrangement uses TRBV6-6 and TRBJ1-3; 8 bases line up with TRBD1. J gave up 4 bases and V 6 bases, and 11 bases lay outside the gene matches. CDR1 and CDR2 (germline): MNHNY, SVGAGI (reference sequence). The CDR3 is 16 amino acids. The CDR3 nucleotides read TGTGCCAGCAGAGGCGGACAGGGTCTCACGGGAAACACCATATATTTT. Its translation: CASRGGQGLTGNTIYF.

The chain is built from TRBV30 and TRBJ2-2, with no clear D. CDR1 is GTSNPN and CDR2 is SVGIG in the germline V gene (reference sequence). Trimming stripped 3 bases from V and 7 bases from J, with 6 bases between. This CDR3 contains 11 residues. The CDR3 coding sequence is TGTGCCTGGAGCGCATACGGGGAGCTGTTTTTT. Translation gives CAWSAYGELFF.

The chain joins TRBV6-5 to TRBJ2-7; a possible D gene is TRBD1 (5 bases). The V end lost 2 bases, the J end lost 3 bases, and 14 bases lay between the germline ends. CDR1 MNHEY and CDR2 SVGAGI come from the germline V gene. The CDR3 runs 15 residues. In DNA, the CDR3 is TGTGCCAGCAGTTACAACCAAAGGGGCGGCTACGAGCAGTACTTC. Its protein product is CASSYNQRGGYEQYF.

This sequence joins TRBV18 and TRBJ2-2; D uncertain. Trimming shortened V by 2 bases and J by 4 bases, and 14 bases separated the two germline ends. CDR3 size: 16 residues. Germline lookup yields CDR1 KGHSH and CDR2 LQKENI. CDR3: CASSPTISTITGELFF. The CDR3 nucleotides read TGTGCCAGCTCACCAACCATCTCAACGATCACCGGGGAGCTGTTTTTT.

A single count supports this clone. The chain is built from TRBV4-3 and TRBJ2-7; the match to TRBD2 covers 11 bases. The V and J ends lost 5 bases and 2 bases, in that order; junction bases with no gene match: 5. This CDR3 contains 15 residues. CDR1 is LGHNA and CDR2 is YSLEER in the germline V gene. The CDR3 DNA is TGCGCCAGCAGCGAGGGACTAGCGGCCACCTACGAGCAGTACTTC. Protein: CASSEGLAATYEQYF.

This clone has just one count. The chain links TRBV5-4 to TRBJ2-1, with no clear D. With 3 bases removed from V and 0 bases from J, the gap between germline ends came to 10 bases. The germline V gene has CDR1 SGHNT and CDR2 YYREEE (reference sequence). The CDR3 has 15 amino acids. This chain's CDR3 is CASSSDQSSYNEQFF. The CDR3 nucleotides read TGTGCCAGCAGCTCCGACCAAAGCTCCTACAATGAGCAGTTCTTC.

V is TRBV19 and J is TRBJ2-7, with D perhaps matching TRBD1 (6 bases). Germline V CDR1 and CDR2: LNHDA, SQIVND (reference sequence). The CDR3 runs 15 residues. Trimming stripped 1 base from V and 4 bases from J, with 14 bases between. The CDR3 DNA follows: TGTGCCAGTAGTATAGGTGGCAGGGGTTCGTACGAGCAGTACTTC. This codes for CASSIGGRGSYEQYF.

V gene TRBV4-3 combines with J gene TRBJ2-7, with D maybe TRBD1 (6 bases). V was shortened by 4 bases and J by 6 bases, with 13 bases between the two germline ends. Germline assignment: CDR1 LGHNA and CDR2 YSLEER. The CDR3 extends over 13 amino acids. The CDR3 spells CASSLEEGGEQYF. CDR3 nucleotides: TGCGCCAGCAGCCTAGAAGAAGGGGGCGAGCAGTACTTC.